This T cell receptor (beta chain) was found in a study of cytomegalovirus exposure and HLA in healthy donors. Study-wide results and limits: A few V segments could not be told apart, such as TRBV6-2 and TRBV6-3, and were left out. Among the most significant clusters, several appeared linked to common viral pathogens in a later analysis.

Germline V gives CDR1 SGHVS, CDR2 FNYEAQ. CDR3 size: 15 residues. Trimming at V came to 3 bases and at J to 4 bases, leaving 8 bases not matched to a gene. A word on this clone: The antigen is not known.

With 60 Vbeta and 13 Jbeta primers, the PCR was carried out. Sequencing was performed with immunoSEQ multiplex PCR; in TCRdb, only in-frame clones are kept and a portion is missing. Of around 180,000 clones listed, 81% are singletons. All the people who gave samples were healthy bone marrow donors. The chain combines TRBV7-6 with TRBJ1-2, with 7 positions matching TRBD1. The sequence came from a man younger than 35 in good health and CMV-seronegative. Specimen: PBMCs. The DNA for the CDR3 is TGTGCCAGCAGCTTGGGGCAGGGGGGAACCTATGGCTACACCTTC. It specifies CASSLGQGGTYGYTF.